The clone carrying this T cell receptor (beta chain) was picked up a small number of times. Its antigen is not known. The CDR3 consists of 13 residues. The V gene's germline CDR1 is MDHEN and CDR2 SYDVKM. The V end was cut by 2 bases, the J end by 7 bases, with 9 bases between. This sample was included in a study of cytomegalovirus exposure and HLA in healthy donors. Study-level results: In vitro data verified a few CMV-associated chains as specific for CMV antigens. The classifier, whose performance was assessed in both the original and validation cohorts, reportedly diagnosed cytomegalovirus status with high specificity and sensitivity.

Both 60 Vbeta primers and 13 Jbeta primers went into the PCR. Produced via immunoSEQ multiplex PCR; TCRdb's table is partial and in-frame only. The top ten clones hold about 1% of a sample with around 190,000 clones, about 90% of them seen once. The source is a boy between 2 and 10 years old in good health and CMV-seronegative. Sequenced input: PBMCs. The chain has TRBV28 and TRBJ1-5; D is possibly TRBD1 (5 bases). CDR3 in amino acids: CASSLRGMQPQHF. The CDR3 DNA reads TGTGCCAGCAGTTTAAGGGGAATGCAGCCCCAGCATTTT.